The 32 T cell receptor beta chains below all came from one sample that was sequenced in a study of metastatic and nonmetastatic thyroid tumors. Not a single patient had been given any form of treatment at any point before undergoing thyroid surgery. Using MiXCR, TCRdb reanalyzed the PCR reads. The data show some 41,000 clones, roughly 3.1% seen once. Sequenced material: blood. The receptors were gathered from a female donor with papillary thyroid cancer or a benign thyroid nodule (not recorded which). Some clones in this sample may be carry-over from other donors' samples.

This clone was counted ten times or more. The V gene is TRBV7-2, the J gene TRBJ1-5; D not certain. Per the germline V gene, CDR1 is SGHTA and CDR2 is FQGNSA. V dropped 6 bases and J dropped 0 bases, with 9 bases sitting between them. This CDR3 spans 14 amino acids. In DNA, the CDR3 is TGTGCCAGCAGGCCGAGGGATAGCAATCAGCCCCAGCATTTT. Amino acids: CASRPRDSNQPQHF.

V and J are TRBV28 and TRBJ1-4; unclear D gene. Germline V gene data show CDR1 as MDHEN and CDR2 as SYDVKM. V was trimmed by 2 bases and J by 5 bases, leaving 15 bases between them. The CDR3 is 16 residues long. For the CDR3, the DNA is TGTGCCAGCAGTTTAGGACGCGGCGGACTGAATGAAAAACTGTTTTTT. Translated, it gives CASSLGRGGLNEKLFF.

This clone was observed many times. The V gene is TRBV20-1, the J gene TRBJ2-1; no definite D call. Germline lookup yields CDR1 DFQATT and CDR2 SNEGSKA (reference sequence). The CDR3 totals 11 residues. V gave up 0 bases and J gave up 9 bases, with 6 bases separating them. The CDR3 nucleotides read TGCAGTGCTAGAGAGGAAGGTGAGCAGTTCTTC. Translation gives CSAREEGEQFF.

CDR3 sequence reads: CASNPGGGDSMGYTF. The CDR3 DNA reads TGTGCCAGCAACCCAGGGGGCGGTGACTCGATGGGCTACACCTTC. The J gene is TRBJ1-2, the V gene TRBV7-9; TRBD1 agrees at 8 bases. The V and J ends lost 7 bases and 8 bases, in that order; junction bases with no gene match: 15. The CDR3 has 15 residues. Germline V gene lookup returns CDR1 SEHNR and CDR2 FQNEAQ (reference sequence).

This clone was found many times. J is TRBJ1-2 and V is TRBV5-1; 7 nucleotides align to TRBD1. V shed 7 bases and J 4 bases; nucleotides not matched to a gene: 7. Germline V lookup: CDR1 SGHRS, CDR2 YFSETQ. This CDR3 has 13 residues. The CDR3 DNA sequence: TGCGCCAGCGAGGGGACAGCCCTCTATGGCTACACCTTC. This codes for CASEGTALYGYTF. Variable domain in full (rest from reference TRBV5-1 and TRBJ1-2): KAGVTQTPRYLIKTRGQQVTLSCSPISGHRSVSWYQQTPGQGLQFLFEYFSETQRNKGNFPGRFSGRQFSNSRSEMNVSTLELGDSALYLCASEGTALYGYTFGSGTRLTVV.

This clone was counted ten times or more. The V call is TRBV6-1, the J call TRBJ2-3, with a possible D match to TRBD1 (6 bases). Germline V lookup: CDR1 MNHNS, CDR2 SASEGT. The length of the CDR3 is 16 residues. V was clipped by 5 bases and J by 2 bases, with 17 bases between them. CDR3 nucleotide sequence: TGTGCCAGCAGTAGACCGCAGGGGTCCCTCACAGATACGCAGTATTTT. This encodes CASSRPQGSLTDTQYF.

The rearrangement uses TRBV6-1 and TRBJ1-5; no definite D call. Germline V CDR1 and CDR2: MNHNS, SASEGT. The CDR3 has 13 amino acids. The V end was cut by 5 bases, the J end by 6 bases, with 11 bases between. DNA for the CDR3: TGTGCCAGCAGTTCTAGGGAAGGTCAGCCCCAGCATTTT. It is translated as CASSSREGQPQHF.

This chain links TRBV12-3 or TRBV12-4 with TRBJ2-3; TRBD1 matches 8 bases. The CDR3 runs 13 residues. With V trimmed by 7 bases and J by 4 bases, 4 bases remained unmatched. This chain's CDR3 is CASNVQGADTQYF. CDR3 sequence (DNA): TGTGCCAGCAACGTACAGGGGGCAGATACGCAGTATTTT.

This clone has a count of ten or more. The CDR3 sequence is CSAAILVGAGEQYF. In nucleotides, the CDR3 is TGCAGTGCTGCCATACTGGTGGGAGCGGGCGAGCAGTACTTC. The rearrangement joins TRBV20-1 to TRBJ2-7; D is perhaps TRBD2 (6 bases). V was cut by 5 bases and J by 6 bases, with 20 bases left in between. This CDR3 has 14 residues. Germline assignment: CDR1 DFQATT and CDR2 SNEGSKA (reference sequence).

This clone was found a few times. The gene calls are TRBV6-1 and TRBJ1-2; D call uncertain. The V end was cut by 7 bases, the J end by 8 bases, with 11 bases between. CDR1 MNHNS and CDR2 SASEGT come from the germline V gene. This CDR3 contains 11 residues. CDR3 sequence reads: CASKAESGYTF. The CDR3 DNA sequence: TGTGCCAGCAAGGCAGAGTCAGGCTACACCTTC.

This clone was counted between two and nine times. This sample also contains other DNA sequences that code for the same CDR3. The rearrangement links TRBV5-4 to TRBJ2-7; possible D gene TRBD1, 5 bases. The CDR3 extends over 13 amino acids. The V end was cut by 1 base, the J end by 6 bases, with 11 bases between. CDR1 and CDR2 from the germline V gene are SGHNT and YYREEE (reference sequence). CDR3 protein: CASSLPGSGEQYF. The DNA of the CDR3 is TGTGCCAGCAGCTTGCCAGGGTCAGGCGAGCAGTACTTC.

This clone has only a few counts. The chain joins TRBV20-1 to TRBJ1-1; D unclear. The CDR3 has 14 amino acids. Trimming left V 1 base short and J 5 bases short, with 14 bases between. The V gene's germline CDR1 is DFQATT and CDR2 SNEGSKA (reference sequence). CDR3 nucleotides: TGCAGTGCTAGAGTCCAATTAAGTGGGACTGAAGCTTTCTTT. As protein: CSARVQLSGTEAFF.

There are many counts of this clone. J is TRBJ2-3 and V is TRBV18; the match to TRBD1 covers 8 bases. Germline CDR1 and CDR2: KGHSH and LQKENI. V dropped 4 bases and J dropped 1; count of bases not matched to a gene: 7. CDR3 length: 16 residues. The CDR3 loop reads CASSHTPGQGTDTQYF. The CDR3 bases are TGTGCCAGCTCACATACCCCGGGACAGGGCACAGATACGCAGTATTTT.

This clone was seen ten or more times. The chain uses TRBV5-1 and TRBJ1-5, with D unclear. The germline CDR1 and CDR2 sequences are SGHRS and YFSETQ. V was cut by 4 bases and J by 0 bases, with 11 bases left in between. The CDR3 runs to 15 residues. The CDR3 sequence: CASSPDGNSNQPQHF. DNA for the CDR3: TGCGCCAGCAGCCCCGACGGCAATAGCAATCAGCCCCAGCATTTT. The variable domain in full, completed from reference TRBV5-1 and TRBJ1-5, reads KAGVTQTPRYLIKTRGQQVTLSCSPISGHRSVSWYQQTPGQGLQFLFEYFSETQRNKGNFPGRFSGRQFSNSRSEMNVSTLELGDSALYLCASSPDGNSNQPQHFGDGTRLSIL.

This clone has ten or more counts. The chain recombines TRBV7-6 with TRBJ2-5; the D is unclear. V was pared by 2 bases and J by 5 bases, with 9 bases between. Germline values: CDR1 SGHVS, CDR2 FNYEAQ. This CDR3 is 13 amino acids long. The CDR3 protein is CASSLQRRETQYF. In DNA form, the CDR3 reads TGTGCCAGCAGCTTACAGCGCCGGGAGACCCAGTACTTC.

Judged by abundance, this clone is medium-sized. V usage is TRBV7-9 and J usage is TRBJ1-5; D ambiguous. V was trimmed by 6 bases and J by 5 bases, leaving 8 bases between them. Germline CDR1 SEHNR, CDR2 FQNEAQ (reference sequence). The CDR3 is made up of 12 amino acids. The CDR3 DNA reads as TGTGCCAGCAGTACTGGGGATCAGCCCCAGCATTTT. This codes for CASSTGDQPQHF.

This clone was recorded a few times. The chain recombines TRBV6-1 with TRBJ2-7; no reliable D call. Germline values: CDR1 MNHNS, CDR2 SASEGT. The CDR3 consists of 14 residues. Deletions cut 4 bases from V and 0 bases from J, with 10 bases between. In DNA form, the CDR3 reads TGTGCCAGCAGTGGGCAGCCTGGCTCCTACGAGCAGTACGTC. Its protein product is CASSGQPGSYEQYV.

A few counts support this clone. This chain connects TRBV6-2 or TRBV6-3 to TRBJ2-7; D ambiguous. The ends were cut back, 4 bases at V and 0 bases at J, with 16 bases in the middle. Germline lookup yields CDR1 MNHEY and CDR2 SVGEGT. The CDR3 is 16 residues long. Written as DNA, the CDR3 is TGTGCCAGCAGTTTGCCCTTGACGGTGGCCTCCTACGAGCAGTACTTC. This encodes CASSLPLTVASYEQYF.

This clone showed up many times. This rearrangement joins TRBV20-1 to TRBJ2-3; TRBD1 matches at 7 bases. The CDR3 consists of 12 residues. Trimming at V came to 3 bases and at J to 4 bases, leaving 1 base not matched to a gene. CDR1 and CDR2 from the germline V gene are DFQATT and SNEGSKA (reference sequence). CDR3 DNA sequence: TGCAGTGCTAGGACAGGGCCAGATACGCAGTATTTT. Translated, it gives CSARTGPDTQYF.

This clone was observed many times. The genes are TRBV30 and TRBJ2-7; perhaps TRBD2 as D (6 bases). Deletions cut 4 bases from V and 4 bases from J, with 17 bases between. In germline, CDR1 is GTSNPN, CDR2 SVGIG (reference sequence). The CDR3 consists of 14 residues. For the CDR3, the DNA is TGTGCCTGGACACGGGGGATCCAGCGGTACGAGCAGTACTTC. It specifies CAWTRGIQRYEQYF.

This clone was seen at least ten times. The J gene is TRBJ1-2, the V gene TRBV15, with D possibly matching TRBD1 (6 bases). The CDR3 runs 17 residues. Between the trimmed V and J ends, which lost 0 bases and 2 bases, there was a span of 16 bases. CDR1 is LNHNV, CDR2 YYDKDF, per germline (reference sequence). CDR3 bases: TGTGCCACCAGCAGAGACCTGAGGGGGGGAAACAACTATGGCTACACCTTC. Its translation is CATSRDLRGGNNYGYTF.

In its sample, this clone was seen many times. This rearrangement joins TRBV20-1 to TRBJ2-3; a weak D match, TRBD1 (5 bases). The germline V gene has CDR1 DFQATT and CDR2 SNEGSKA (reference sequence). Between the trimmed V and J ends, which lost 5 bases and 2 bases, there was a span of 14 bases. The CDR3 is 14 residues long. The CDR3 DNA sequence: TGCAGTGCTCGACAGAACGAAAACACAGATACGCAGTATTTT. Translation: CSARQNENTDTQYF.

This clone was recorded many times. The chain couples TRBV15 to TRBJ2-7; D may be TRBD2 (6 bases). Deletions cut 3 bases from V and 3 bases from J, with 9 bases between. Germline V gene data show CDR1 as LNHNV and CDR2 as YYDKDF (reference sequence). This CDR3 contains 13 residues. CDR3 residues: CATSRWGDYEQYF. In DNA form, the CDR3 reads TGTGCCACCAGCAGGTGGGGGGACTACGAGCAGTACTTC.

This clone came up many times. V usage is TRBV5-1 and J usage is TRBJ2-7, with a tentative D call TRBD2 (5 bases). V lost 3 bases to trimming and J lost 1 base, with 11 bases between them. Germline lookup yields CDR1 SGHRS and CDR2 YFSETQ. The CDR3 is made up of 14 amino acids. Here the CDR3 DNA reads TGCGCCAGCAGCTCGTCCGGGATTTCCTACGAGCAGTACTTC. This gives the protein CASSSSGISYEQYF. Full variable domain (missing parts from reference TRBV5-1 and TRBJ2-7): KAGVTQTPRYLIKTRGQQVTLSCSPISGHRSVSWYQQTPGQGLQFLFEYFSETQRNKGNFPGRFSGRQFSNSRSEMNVSTLELGDSALYLCASSSSGISYEQYFGPGTRLTVT.

This clone was found many times. This chain uses TRBV6-5 with TRBJ1-6; no clear D. With 1 base removed from V and 7 bases from J, the gap between germline ends came to 8 bases. The V gene's germline CDR1 is MNHEY and CDR2 SVGAGI. The CDR3 has 14 residues. CDR3 protein: CASSYWQRNSPLHF. DNA of the CDR3: TGTGCCAGCAGTTACTGGCAGCGGAATTCACCCCTCCACTTT.

This clone was observed a few times. This chain uses TRBV24-1 with TRBJ2-1; D perhaps matches TRBD2 (6 bases). This CDR3 spans 16 amino acids. V was cut by 4 bases and J by 1 base, with 13 bases left in between. Germline-derived CDR1 and CDR2 are KGHDR and SFDVKD. CDR3 bases: TGTGCCACCAGTGACCCAGATAGCGGTTCCTACAATGAGCAGTTCTTC. Encoded protein: CATSDPDSGSYNEQFF.

There are a few counts of this clone. This rearrangement joins TRBV25-1 to TRBJ2-7; tentative D call: TRBD1 (5 bases). The germline gives CDR1 MGHDK, CDR2 SYGVNS. The CDR3 is 14 residues long. Trimming took off 5 bases at V and 2 bases at J, with 13 bases between the two ends. In DNA form, the CDR3 reads TGTGCCAGCAGTAAAGGACAACCGCCCTACGAGCAGTACTTC. Protein sequence: CASSKGQPPYEQYF.

This clone was picked up many times. The genes are TRBV4-1 and TRBJ1-4; the D is unclear. The CDR3 runs to 14 residues. V shed 1 base and J shed 3 bases, with 6 bases lying between them. Germline lookup yields CDR1 MGHRA and CDR2 YSYEKL. The CDR3 DNA reads as TGCGCCAGCAGCCAAGGGTTAGCTAATGAAAAACTGTTTTTT. It specifies CASSQGLANEKLFF.

The table lists this clone with many counts. The rearrangement joins TRBV6-1 to TRBJ2-1; 8 bases agree with TRBD2. CDR1 is MNHNS, CDR2 SASEGT, per germline. With 5 bases clipped from V and 4 bases from J, the junction kept 10 bases outside the gene matches. The CDR3 sequence is 16 residues long. The CDR3 spells CASSRGKLAVYNEQFF. Here the CDR3 DNA reads TGTGCCAGCAGTAGGGGGAAACTAGCGGTATACAATGAGCAGTTCTTC.

This clone has only a few counts. The chain couples TRBV20-1 to TRBJ1-2; 8 bases are shared with TRBD1. Trimming at V came to 5 bases and at J to 8 bases, leaving 7 bases not matched to a gene. The CDR3 loop spans 12 amino acids. Germline CDR1 DFQATT, CDR2 SNEGSKA (reference sequence). CDR3: CSAVNRGRGYTF. The CDR3 DNA follows: TGCAGTGCTGTCAACAGGGGGAGGGGCTACACCTTC.

This clone has a handful of counts. A much larger clone lies a single base off, so this may be a read error. This chain uses TRBV12-3 or TRBV12-4 with TRBJ1-6; D unclear. CDR3 length: 13 amino acids. The chain's CDR3 is CASKVGWGSHLHF. CDR3 coding DNA: TGTGCCAGCAAAGTGGGGTGGGGTTCACACCTCCACTTT.

J is TRBJ1-2 and V is TRBV9; no reliable D call. CDR3 length: 15 amino acids. Looked up from germline, CDR1 is SGDLS and CDR2 is YYNGEE. V was trimmed by 4 bases and J by 4 bases, leaving 17 bases between them. The CDR3 DNA sequence: TGTGCCAGCAGCTCGTCTGACGAACCTGGCTATGGCTACACCTTC. Its protein product is CASSSSDEPGYGYTF.